This T cell receptor beta chain was captured by sequencing in a study of cytomegalovirus exposure and HLA in healthy donors. Study as a whole: The roughly 120 validation repertoires, a later analysis reported, used the same platform as the approximately 700 first-cohort repertoires. General study points: It was 164 TCR beta chains that were listed as cytomegalovirus-associated. Subsequent analysis found a tendency for first-cohort TCR clusters to co-occur within the 120 or so validation repertoires.

The assay was immunoSEQ multiplex PCR, and TCRdb's table has in-frame clones only and misses some. Among about 130,000 clones, 90% to 97% were seen once, and the ten largest hold about 1.7%. The CDR3 has 17 residues. Per the germline V gene, CDR1 is SGHAT and CDR2 is FQNNGV. V lost 3 bases and J 0 bases, leaving 14 bases between the germline ends. Concerning this clone: What it recognizes is unknown.

The chain links TRBV11-2 to TRBJ2-2, with TRBD1 as a possible D gene (6 bases). This TCR came from a man between 18 and 29 years old in good health and CMV-seronegative. Sequencing input: PBMCs. In DNA, the CDR3 is TGTGCCAGCAGCTTCAATGGTGGGACACCGAACACCGGGGAGCTGTTTTTT. Translated: CASSFNGGTPNTGELFF.